This TCR beta chain originates from a study of human T cells and chemical hapten exposure. This clonotype was seen more than once but under ten times. Its antigen is not known. As to time point: pre-sensitization, week 0. Documented treatment: therapeutic diphenylcyclopropenone sensitization with weekly scalp DPC. Patients had alopecia, were aged 18 to 70, and were not pregnant. General study results and limits: PT1 expanded TCR counts correlated positively with patch test score. In comparison with controls, expanded TCRs gave rise to a significantly larger number of large CDR3 similarity clusters. Donors, who had alopecia, may show an immune response that differs from healthy people's.

Germline CDR1 and CDR2: LNHDA and SQIVND (reference sequence). V shed 3 bases, J shed 5 bases, and the junction held 8 bases outside the gene matches. This CDR3 has 15 residues. MiXCR, run by TCRdb on the RACE reads, gives a single entry per CDR3 protein. The sample has approximately 50,000 distinct CDR3 sequences, 11% seen once. The material sequenced was whole blood, taken in connection with sensitization to the hapten diphenylcyclopropenone (DPC). The TCR originated in a woman between 40 and 55 years old with alopecia areata. Some clones in this sample may be carry-over from other donors' samples. The J gene is TRBJ2-3, the V gene TRBV19; 7 nucleotides agree with TRBD2. The CDR3 DNA is TGTGCCAGTAGTATTCCGGGCAGGGAGGGAGATACGCAGTATTTT. This codes for CASSIPGREGDTQYF.